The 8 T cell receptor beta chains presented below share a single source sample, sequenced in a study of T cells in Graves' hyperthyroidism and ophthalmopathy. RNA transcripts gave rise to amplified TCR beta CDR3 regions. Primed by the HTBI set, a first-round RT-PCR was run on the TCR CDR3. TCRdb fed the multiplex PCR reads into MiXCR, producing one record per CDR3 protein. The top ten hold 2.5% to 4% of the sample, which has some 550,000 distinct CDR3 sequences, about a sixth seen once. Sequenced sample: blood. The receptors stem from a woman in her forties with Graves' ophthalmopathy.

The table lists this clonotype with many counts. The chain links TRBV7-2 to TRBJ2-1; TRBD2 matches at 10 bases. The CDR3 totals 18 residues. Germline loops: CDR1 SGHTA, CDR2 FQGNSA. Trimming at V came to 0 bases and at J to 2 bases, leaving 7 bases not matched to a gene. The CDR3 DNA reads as TGTGCCAGCAGCTTAGCTCTCTCTAGCGGGAGCACCTACAATGAGCAGTTCTTC. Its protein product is CASSLALSSGSTYNEQFF.

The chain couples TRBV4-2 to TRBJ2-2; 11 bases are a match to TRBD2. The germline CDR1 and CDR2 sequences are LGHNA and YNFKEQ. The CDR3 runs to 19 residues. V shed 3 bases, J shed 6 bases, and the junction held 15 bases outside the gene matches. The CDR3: CASSQFWPDTSGGSGELFF. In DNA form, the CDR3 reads TGTGCCAGCAGCCAGTTTTGGCCTGACACTAGCGGGGGATCCGGGGAGCTGTTTTTT.

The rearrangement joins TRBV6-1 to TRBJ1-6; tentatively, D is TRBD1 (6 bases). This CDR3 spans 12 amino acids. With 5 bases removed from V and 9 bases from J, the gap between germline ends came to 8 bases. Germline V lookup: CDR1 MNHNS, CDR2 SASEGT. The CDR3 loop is CASSIGGSPLHF. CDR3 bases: TGTGCCAGCAGTATAGGGGGTTCACCCCTCCACTTT.

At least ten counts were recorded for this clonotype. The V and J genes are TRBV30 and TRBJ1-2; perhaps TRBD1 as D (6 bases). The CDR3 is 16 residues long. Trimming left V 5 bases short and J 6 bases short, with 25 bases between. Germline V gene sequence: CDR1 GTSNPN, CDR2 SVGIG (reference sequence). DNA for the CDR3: TGTGCCTGGGGCCCTGCGGGACGGGGGGCGATTGATGGCTACACCTTC. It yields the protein CAWGPAGRGAIDGYTF.

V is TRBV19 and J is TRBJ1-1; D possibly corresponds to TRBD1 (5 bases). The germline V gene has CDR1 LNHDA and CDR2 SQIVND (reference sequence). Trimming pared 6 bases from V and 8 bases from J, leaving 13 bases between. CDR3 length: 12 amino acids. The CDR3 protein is CASRQSGLEAFF. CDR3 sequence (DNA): TGTGCCAGTAGACAATCGGGACTCGAAGCTTTCTTT.

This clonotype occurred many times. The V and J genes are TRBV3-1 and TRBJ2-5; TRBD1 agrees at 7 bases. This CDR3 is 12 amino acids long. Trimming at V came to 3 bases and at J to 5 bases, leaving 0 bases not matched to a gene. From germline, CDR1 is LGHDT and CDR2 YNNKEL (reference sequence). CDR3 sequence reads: CASSQTGETQYF. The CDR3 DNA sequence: TGTGCCAGCAGCCAGACAGGGGAGACCCAGTACTTC.

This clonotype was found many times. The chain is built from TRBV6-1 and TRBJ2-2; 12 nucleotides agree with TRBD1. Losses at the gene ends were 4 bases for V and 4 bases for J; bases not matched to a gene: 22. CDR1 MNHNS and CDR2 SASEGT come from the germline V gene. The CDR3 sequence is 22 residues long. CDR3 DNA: TGTGCCAGCAGTGCAAGGGACAGGGGGCGTCTGAGTACGGGAATCGGCACCGGGGAGCTGTTTTTT. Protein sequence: CASSARDRGRLSTGIGTGELFF.

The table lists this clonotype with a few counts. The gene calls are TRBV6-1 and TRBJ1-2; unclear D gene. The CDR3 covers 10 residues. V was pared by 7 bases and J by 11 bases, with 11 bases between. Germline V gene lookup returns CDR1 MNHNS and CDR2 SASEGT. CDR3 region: CASKSRGYTF. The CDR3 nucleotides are TGTGCCAGCAAGAGTCGAGGTTACACCTTC.